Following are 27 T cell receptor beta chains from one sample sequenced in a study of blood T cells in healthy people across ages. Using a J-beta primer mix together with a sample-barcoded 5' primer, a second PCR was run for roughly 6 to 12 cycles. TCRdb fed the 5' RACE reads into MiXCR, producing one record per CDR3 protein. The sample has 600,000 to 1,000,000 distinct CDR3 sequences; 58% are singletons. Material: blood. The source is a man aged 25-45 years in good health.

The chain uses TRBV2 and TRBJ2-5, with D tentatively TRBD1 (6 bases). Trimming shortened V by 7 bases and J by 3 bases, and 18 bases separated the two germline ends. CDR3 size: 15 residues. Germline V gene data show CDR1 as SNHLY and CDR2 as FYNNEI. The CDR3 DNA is TGTGCCAGCAAAGACAGGACCTCAAAAGAAGAGACCCAGTACTTC. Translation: CASKDRTSKEETQYF.

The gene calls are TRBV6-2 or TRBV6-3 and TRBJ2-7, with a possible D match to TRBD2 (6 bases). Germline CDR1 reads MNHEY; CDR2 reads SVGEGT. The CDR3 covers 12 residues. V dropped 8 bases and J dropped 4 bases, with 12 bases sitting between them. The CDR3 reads CASRDFIYEQYF. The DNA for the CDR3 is TGTGCCAGCCGGGACTTCATATACGAGCAGTACTTC.

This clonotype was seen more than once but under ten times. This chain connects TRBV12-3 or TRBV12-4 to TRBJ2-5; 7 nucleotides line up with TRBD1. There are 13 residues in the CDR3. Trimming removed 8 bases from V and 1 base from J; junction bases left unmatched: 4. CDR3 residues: CASGRTGQETQYF. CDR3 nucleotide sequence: TGTGCCAGCGGCAGGACAGGCCAAGAGACCCAGTACTTC.

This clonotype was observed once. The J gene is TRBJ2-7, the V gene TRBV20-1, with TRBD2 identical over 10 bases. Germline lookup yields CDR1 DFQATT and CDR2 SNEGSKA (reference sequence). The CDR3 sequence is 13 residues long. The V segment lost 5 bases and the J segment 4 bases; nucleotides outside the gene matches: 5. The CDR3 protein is CSAVPSGRYEQYF. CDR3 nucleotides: TGCAGTGCTGTCCCTAGCGGGAGATACGAGCAGTACTTC.

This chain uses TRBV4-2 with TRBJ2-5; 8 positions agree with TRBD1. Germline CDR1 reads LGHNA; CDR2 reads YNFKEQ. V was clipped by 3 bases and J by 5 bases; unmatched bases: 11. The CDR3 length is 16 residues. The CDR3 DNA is TGTGCCAGCAGCCACGCTGTCAGGGGGCCTGGGGAGACCCAGTACTTC. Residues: CASSHAVRGPGETQYF.

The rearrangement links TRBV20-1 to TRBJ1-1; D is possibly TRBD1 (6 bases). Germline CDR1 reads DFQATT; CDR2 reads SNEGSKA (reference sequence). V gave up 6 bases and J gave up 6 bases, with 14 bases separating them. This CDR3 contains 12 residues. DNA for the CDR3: TGCAGTGCCATACAGGGTTCTTCTGAAGCTTTCTTT. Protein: CSAIQGSSEAFF.

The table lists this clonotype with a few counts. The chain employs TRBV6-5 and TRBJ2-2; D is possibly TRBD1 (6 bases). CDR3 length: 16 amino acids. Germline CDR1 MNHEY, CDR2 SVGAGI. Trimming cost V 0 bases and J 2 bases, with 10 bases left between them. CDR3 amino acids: CASSYSQDRNTGELFF. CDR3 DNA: TGTGCCAGCAGTTACTCACAGGACAGAAACACCGGGGAGCTGTTTTTT.

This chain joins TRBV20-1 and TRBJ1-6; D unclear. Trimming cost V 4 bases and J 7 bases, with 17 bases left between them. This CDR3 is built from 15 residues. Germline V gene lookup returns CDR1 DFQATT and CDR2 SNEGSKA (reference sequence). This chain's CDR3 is CSAIPSGRGNSPLHF. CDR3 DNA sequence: TGCAGTGCTATCCCGTCCGGACGGGGAAATTCACCCCTCCACTTT.

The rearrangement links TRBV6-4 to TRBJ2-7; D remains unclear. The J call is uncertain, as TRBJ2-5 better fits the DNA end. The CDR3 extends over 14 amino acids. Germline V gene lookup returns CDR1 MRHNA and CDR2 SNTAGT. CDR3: CASSPTGPGETQYF. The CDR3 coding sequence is TGTGCCAGCAGTCCGACCGGGCCAGGAGAGACCCAGTACTTC.

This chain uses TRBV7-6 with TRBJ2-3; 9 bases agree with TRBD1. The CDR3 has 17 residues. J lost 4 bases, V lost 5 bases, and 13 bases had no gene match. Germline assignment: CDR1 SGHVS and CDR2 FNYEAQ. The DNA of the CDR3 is TGTGCCAGCAGCCACCCCGATGCAGGACAGGGGCCAGATACGCAGTATTTT. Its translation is CASSHPDAGQGPDTQYF.

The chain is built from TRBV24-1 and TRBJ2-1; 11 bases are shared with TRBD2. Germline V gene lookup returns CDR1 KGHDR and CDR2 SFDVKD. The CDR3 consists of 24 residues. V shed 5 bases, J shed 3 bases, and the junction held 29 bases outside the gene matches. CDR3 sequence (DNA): TGTGCCACCAGTGGGCGTGGGGGACAGGGTTTAGCGGGGGGGCTAGAACTTAACTACAATGAGCAGTTCTTC. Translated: CATSGRGGQGLAGGLELNYNEQFF.

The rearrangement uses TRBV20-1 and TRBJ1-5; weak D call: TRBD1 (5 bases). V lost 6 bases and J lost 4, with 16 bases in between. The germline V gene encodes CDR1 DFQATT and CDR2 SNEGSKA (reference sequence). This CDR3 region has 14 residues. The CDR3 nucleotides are TGCAGTGCCTGGGACGGGAGCCTTAATCAGCCCCAGCATTTT. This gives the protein CSAWDGSLNQPQHF.

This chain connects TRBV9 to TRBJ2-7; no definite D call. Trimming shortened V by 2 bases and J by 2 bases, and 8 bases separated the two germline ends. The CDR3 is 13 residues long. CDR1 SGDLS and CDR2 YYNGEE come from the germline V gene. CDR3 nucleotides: TGTGCCAGCAGCGTCTCAGAACCCTACGAGCAGTACTTC. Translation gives CASSVSEPYEQYF.

CDR3: CASSPGSRTDLTNYGYTF. The CDR3 DNA follows: TGTGCCAGCAGTCCTGGGTCTCGGACAGACCTAACTAACTATGGCTACACCTTC. The V call is TRBV25-1, the J call TRBJ1-2, with D perhaps matching TRBD1 (6 bases). Germline-derived CDR1 and CDR2 are MGHDK and SYGVNS. The CDR3 is 18 amino acids. Trimming pared 5 bases from V and 0 bases from J, leaving 22 bases between.

The CDR3 region is CASSLGDNRRTSGRSTYNEQFF. CDR3 sequence (DNA): TGCGCCAGCAGCTTAGGGGATAATCGAAGGACTAGCGGGAGAAGTACGTACAATGAGCAGTTCTTC. The rearrangement links TRBV5-1 to TRBJ2-1, with TRBD2 identical over 13 bases. CDR1 and CDR2 from the germline V gene are SGHRS and YFSETQ. The CDR3 covers 22 residues. Trimming cost V 2 bases and J 4 bases; bases outside gene matches: 21.

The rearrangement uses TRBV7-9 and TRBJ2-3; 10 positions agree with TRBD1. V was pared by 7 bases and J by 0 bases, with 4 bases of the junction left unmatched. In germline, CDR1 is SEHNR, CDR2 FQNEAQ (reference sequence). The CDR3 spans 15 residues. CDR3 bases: TGTGCCAGCACCACGGGACAGGGGAGCACAGATACGCAGTATTTT. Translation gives CASTTGQGSTDTQYF. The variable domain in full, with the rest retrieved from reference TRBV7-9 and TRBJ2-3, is DTGVSQNPRHKITKRGQNVTFRCDPISEHNRLYWYRQTLGQGPEFLTYFQNEAQLEKSRLLSDRFSAERPKGSFSTLEIQRTEQGDSAMYLCASTTGQGSTDTQYFGPGTRLTVL.

This chain's CDR3 is CASSQQGRQETQYF. DNA of the CDR3: TGTGCCAGCAGTCAACAGGGAAGGCAAGAGACCCAGTACTTC. The chain carries TRBV25-1 and TRBJ2-5, with D possibly being TRBD1 (6 bases). Looked up from germline, CDR1 is MGHDK and CDR2 is SYGVNS. The CDR3 has 14 amino acids. V lost 5 bases and J 2 bases, leaving 12 bases between the germline ends.

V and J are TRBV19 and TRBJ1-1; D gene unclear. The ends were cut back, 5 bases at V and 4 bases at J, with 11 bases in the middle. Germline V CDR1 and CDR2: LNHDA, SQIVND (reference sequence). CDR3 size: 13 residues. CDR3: CASSAKSGTEAFF. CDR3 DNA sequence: TGTGCCAGTAGTGCCAAGTCCGGCACTGAAGCTTTCTTT.

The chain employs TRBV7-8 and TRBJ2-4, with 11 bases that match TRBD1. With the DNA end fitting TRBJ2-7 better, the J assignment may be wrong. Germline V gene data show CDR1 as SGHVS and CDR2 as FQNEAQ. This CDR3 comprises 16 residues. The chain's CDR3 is CASSSRDRGAFYEQYF. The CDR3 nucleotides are TGTGCCAGCAGCTCCAGGGACAGGGGGGCGTTCTACGAGCAGTACTTC.

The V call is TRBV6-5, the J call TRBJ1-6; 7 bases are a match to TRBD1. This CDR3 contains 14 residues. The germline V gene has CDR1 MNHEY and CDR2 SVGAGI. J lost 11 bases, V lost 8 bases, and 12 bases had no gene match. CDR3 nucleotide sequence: TGTGCCAGCGGAACGGACAGGTTTTTGGCACCCCTCCACTTT. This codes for CASGTDRFLAPLHF.

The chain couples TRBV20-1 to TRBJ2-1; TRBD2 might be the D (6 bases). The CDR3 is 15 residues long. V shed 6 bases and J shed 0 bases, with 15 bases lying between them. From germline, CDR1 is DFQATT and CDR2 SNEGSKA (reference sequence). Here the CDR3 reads CSAYRRGYSYNEQFF. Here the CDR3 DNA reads TGCAGTGCCTACCGGAGGGGCTACTCCTACAATGAGCAGTTCTTC.

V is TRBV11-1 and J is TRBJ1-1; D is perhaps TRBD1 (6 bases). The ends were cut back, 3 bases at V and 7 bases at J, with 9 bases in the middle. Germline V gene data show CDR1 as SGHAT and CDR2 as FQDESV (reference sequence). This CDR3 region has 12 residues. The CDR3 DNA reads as TGTGCCAGCAGCTTCGGACAGCATGAAGCTTTCTTT. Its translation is CASSFGQHEAFF.

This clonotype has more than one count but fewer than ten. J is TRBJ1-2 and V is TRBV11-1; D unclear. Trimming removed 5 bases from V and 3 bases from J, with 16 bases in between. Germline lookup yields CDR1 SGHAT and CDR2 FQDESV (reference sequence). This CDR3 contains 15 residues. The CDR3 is CASSPESGLHYGYTF. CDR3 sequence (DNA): TGTGCCAGCAGCCCAGAAAGTGGCCTCCACTATGGCTACACCTTC.

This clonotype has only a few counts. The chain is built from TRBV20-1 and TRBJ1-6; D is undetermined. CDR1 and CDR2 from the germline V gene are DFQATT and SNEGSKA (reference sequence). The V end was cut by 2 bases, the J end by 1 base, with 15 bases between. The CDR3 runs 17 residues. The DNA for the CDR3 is TGCAGTGCTAGAAGGGAGGGTATAGGATCCTATAATTCACCCCTCCACTTT. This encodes CSARREGIGSYNSPLHF.

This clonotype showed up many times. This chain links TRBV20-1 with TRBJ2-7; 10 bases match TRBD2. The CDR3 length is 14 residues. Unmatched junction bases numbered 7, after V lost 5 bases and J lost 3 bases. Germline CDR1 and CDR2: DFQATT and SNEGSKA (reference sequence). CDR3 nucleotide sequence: TGCAGTGCTTCCGGACTAGCGGTTCTCTACGAGCAGTACTTC. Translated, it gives CSASGLAVLYEQYF.

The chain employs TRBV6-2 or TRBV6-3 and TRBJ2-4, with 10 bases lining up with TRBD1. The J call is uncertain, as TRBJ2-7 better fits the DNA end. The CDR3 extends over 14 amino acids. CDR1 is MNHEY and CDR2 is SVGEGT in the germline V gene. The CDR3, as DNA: TGTGCCAGCAGAAGACAGGGGGCGCGACTCGAGCAGTACTTC. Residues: CASRRQGARLEQYF.

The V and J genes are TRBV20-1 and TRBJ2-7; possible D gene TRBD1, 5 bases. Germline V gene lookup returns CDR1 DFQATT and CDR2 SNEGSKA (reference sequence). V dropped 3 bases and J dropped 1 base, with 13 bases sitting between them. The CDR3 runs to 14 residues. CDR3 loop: CSASPQTVSYEQYF. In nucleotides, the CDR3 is TGCAGTGCTAGCCCTCAGACAGTATCCTACGAGCAGTACTTC.